This paragraph reports one TCR beta chain. The same CDR3 also results from other DNA sequences found in this sample. This specimen belongs to a study of shared clonotypes between healthy human individuals. Overall study: The people who gave samples were two women and three men aged 18 to 49. The study used three CD4 naive, three CD4 memory, two CD8 naive and one CD8 memory plate per donor.

Profiling relied on immunoSEQ multiplex PCR, and the TCRdb table lists in-frame clones only, not all of them. Of millions of clones in the sample, over 85% were seen once. From CD4+ cells came CD45RA+ naive and CD45RA-negative memory subsets. The CDR3 runs 14 residues. Germline V gives CDR1 SNHLY, CDR2 FYNNEI. The ends were cut back, 7 bases at V and 0 bases at J, with 13 bases in the middle. Sequenced sample: naive CD4+ T cells sorted from blood. Stated subset: CD45RA+ positively selected. V gene TRBV2 combines with J gene TRBJ2-7; D call uncertain. The source is a man aged 18-30 years in good health. CDR3 sequence: CASTGQASSYEQYF. CDR3 coding DNA: TGTGCCAGCACCGGCCAGGCTAGCTCCTACGAGCAGTACTTC.